This record looks at one T cell receptor beta chain sequence and its context. The antigen remains unidentified. The data derive from a study of graft-versus-host responses after intestinal transplantation. The method was immunoSEQ multiplex PCR; TCRdb's version includes in-frame clones alone and lacks a portion of them. The repertoire holds roughly 15,000 clones, with around 77% as singletons. V lost 4 bases and J lost 3; bases outside the gene matches: 10. Germline V gene data show CDR1 as LNHNV and CDR2 as YYDKDF (reference sequence). CDR3 length: 16 amino acids. Graft tissue processing released intraepithelial and lamina propria lymphocytes. Points from the study as a whole: The marrow of recipients harbored GvH clones, and ileum or blood showed some of them first.

V and J are TRBV15 and TRBJ2-5; 8 bases map to TRBD2. The source of this sequence is a human patient who received an intestinal transplant, so some T cells may come from the graft donor. The source material was ileum tissue, sampled roughly 26 days after intestinal transplant. This CDR3 is CATSKGKTSEEETQYF. As DNA, the CDR3 is TGTGCCACCAGCAAGGGGAAGACTAGCGAGGAAGAGACCCAGTACTTC.